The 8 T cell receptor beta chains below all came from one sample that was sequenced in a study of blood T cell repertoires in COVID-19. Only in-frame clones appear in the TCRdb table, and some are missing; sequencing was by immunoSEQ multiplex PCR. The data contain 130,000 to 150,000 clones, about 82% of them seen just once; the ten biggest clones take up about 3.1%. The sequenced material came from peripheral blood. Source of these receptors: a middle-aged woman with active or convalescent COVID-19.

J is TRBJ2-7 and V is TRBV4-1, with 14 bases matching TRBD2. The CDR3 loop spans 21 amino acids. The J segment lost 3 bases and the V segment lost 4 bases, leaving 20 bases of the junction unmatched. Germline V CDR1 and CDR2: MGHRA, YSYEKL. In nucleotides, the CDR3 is TGCGCCAGCAGCCGAAAAGAATCTACCGGACTAGCGGGGGGAGGTAGCTACGAGCAGTACTTC. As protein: CASSRKESTGLAGGGSYEQYF.

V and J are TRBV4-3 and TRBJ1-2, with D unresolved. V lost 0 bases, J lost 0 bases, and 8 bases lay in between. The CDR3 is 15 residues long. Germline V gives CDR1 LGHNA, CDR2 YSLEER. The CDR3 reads CASSQEMSPNYGYTF. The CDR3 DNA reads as TGCGCCAGCAGCCAAGAAATGAGTCCTAACTATGGCTACACCTTC.

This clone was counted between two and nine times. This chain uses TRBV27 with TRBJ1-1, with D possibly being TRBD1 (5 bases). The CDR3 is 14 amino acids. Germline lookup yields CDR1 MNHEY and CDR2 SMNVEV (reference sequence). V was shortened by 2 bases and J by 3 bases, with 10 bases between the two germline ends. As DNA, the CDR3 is TGTGCCAGCAGTTTAGTACTGGGGCACACTGAAGCTTTCTTT. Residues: CASSLVLGHTEAFF.

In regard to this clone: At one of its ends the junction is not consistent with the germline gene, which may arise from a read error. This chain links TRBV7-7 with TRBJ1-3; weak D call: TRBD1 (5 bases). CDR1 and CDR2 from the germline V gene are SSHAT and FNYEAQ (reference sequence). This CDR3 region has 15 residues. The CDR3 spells CASSLALTAGNTIYF. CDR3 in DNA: TGTGCTAGCAGCTTAGCGCTGACAGCTGGAAACACCATATATTTT. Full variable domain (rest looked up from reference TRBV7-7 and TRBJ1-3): GAGVSQSPRYKVTKRGQDVTLRCDPISSHATLYWYQQALGQGPEFLTYFNYEAQPDKSGLPSDRFSAERPEGSISTLTIQRTEQRDSAMYRCASSLALTAGNTIYFGEGSWLTVV.

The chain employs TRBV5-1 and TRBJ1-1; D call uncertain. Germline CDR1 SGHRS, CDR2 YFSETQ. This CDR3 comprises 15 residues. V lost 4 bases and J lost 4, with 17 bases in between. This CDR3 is CASSPDVGVSTEAFF. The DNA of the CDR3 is TGCGCCAGCAGCCCGGATGTGGGAGTGAGCACTGAAGCTTTCTTT. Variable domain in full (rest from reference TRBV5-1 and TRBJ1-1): KAGVTQTPRYLIKTRGQQVTLSCSPISGHRSVSWYQQTPGQGLQFLFEYFSETQRNKGNFPGRFSGRQFSNSRSEMNVSTLELGDSALYLCASSPDVGVSTEAFFGQGTRLTVV.

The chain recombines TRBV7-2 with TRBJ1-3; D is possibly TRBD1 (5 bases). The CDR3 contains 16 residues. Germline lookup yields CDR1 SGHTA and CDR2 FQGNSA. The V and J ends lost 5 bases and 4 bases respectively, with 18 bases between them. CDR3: CASSPISRAVGNTIYF. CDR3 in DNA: TGTGCCAGCAGCCCCATTAGCAGGGCGGTAGGAAACACCATATATTTT.

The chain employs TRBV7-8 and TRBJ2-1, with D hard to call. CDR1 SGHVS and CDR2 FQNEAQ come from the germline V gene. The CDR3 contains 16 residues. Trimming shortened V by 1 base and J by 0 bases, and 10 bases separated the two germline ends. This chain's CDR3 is CASSLGGQPSYNEQFF. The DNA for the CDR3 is TGTGCCAGCAGCTTAGGAGGTCAGCCCTCCTACAATGAGCAGTTCTTC.

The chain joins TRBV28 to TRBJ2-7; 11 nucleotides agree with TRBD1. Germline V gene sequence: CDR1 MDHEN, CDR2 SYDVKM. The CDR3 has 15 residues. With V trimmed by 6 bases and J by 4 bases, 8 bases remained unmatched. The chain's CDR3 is CASSRGTGGTYEQYF. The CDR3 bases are TGTGCCAGCAGCCGGGGGACAGGGGGTACGTACGAGCAGTACTTC.